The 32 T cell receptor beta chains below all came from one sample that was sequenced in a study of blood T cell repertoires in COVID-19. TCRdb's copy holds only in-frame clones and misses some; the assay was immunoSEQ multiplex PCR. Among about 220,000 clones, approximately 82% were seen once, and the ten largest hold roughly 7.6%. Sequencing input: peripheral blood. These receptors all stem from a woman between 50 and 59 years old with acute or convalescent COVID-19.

The CDR3 DNA is TGTGCCAGCAGTTTGGGCGGGATAACTTCCTACGAGCAGTACTTC. This translates into CASSLGGITSYEQYF. V gene TRBV28 combines with J gene TRBJ2-7; the D gene is possibly TRBD2 (6 bases). The CDR3 is 15 residues long. Deletions cut 3 bases from V and 1 base from J, with 13 bases between. Germline V gives CDR1 MDHEN, CDR2 SYDVKM.

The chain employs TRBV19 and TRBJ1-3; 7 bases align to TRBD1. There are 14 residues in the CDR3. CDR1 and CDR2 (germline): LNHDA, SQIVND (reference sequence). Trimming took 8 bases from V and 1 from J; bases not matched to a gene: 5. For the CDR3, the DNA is TGTGCCAGTGGGACAGTTCAATCTGGAAACACCATATATTTT. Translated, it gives CASGTVQSGNTIYF.

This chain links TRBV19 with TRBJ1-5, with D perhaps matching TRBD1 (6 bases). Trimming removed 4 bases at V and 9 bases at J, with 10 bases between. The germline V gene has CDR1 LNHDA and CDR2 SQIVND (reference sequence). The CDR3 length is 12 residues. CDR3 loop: CASSTTGMPQHF. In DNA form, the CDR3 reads TGTGCCAGTAGTACGACAGGTATGCCCCAGCATTTT.

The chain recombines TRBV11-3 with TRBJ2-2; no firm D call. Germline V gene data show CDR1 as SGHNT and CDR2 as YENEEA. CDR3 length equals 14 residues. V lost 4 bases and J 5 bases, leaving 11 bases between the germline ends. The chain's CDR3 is CASSSAEVTGELFF. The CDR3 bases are TGTGCCAGCAGCTCCGCCGAGGTAACCGGGGAGCTGTTTTTT.

Here the CDR3 reads CASSQYNLAQNEQFF. The DNA of the CDR3 is TGTGCCAGCAGCCAATATAATCTAGCCCAGAATGAGCAGTTCTTC. The J gene is TRBJ2-1, the V gene TRBV3-1 (or the pseudogene TRBV3-2), with D possibly TRBD2 on 5 matching bases. CDR1 LGHDT and CDR2 YNNKEL come from the germline V gene (reference sequence). This CDR3 has 15 amino acids. V was shortened by 2 bases and J by 7 bases, with 15 bases between the two germline ends.

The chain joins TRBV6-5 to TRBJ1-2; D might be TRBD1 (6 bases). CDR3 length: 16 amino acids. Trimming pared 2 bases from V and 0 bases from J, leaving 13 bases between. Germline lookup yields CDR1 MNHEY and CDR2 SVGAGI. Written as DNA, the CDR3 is TGTGCCAGCAGTTACCACCACAGGGTTACTAACTATGGCTACACCTTC. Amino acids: CASSYHHRVTNYGYTF.

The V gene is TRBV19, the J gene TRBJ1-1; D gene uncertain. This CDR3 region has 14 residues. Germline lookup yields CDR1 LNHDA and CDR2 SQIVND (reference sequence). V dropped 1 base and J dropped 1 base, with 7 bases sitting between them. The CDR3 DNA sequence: TGTGCCAGTAGTATAGGAGACAAGAACACTGAAGCTTTCTTT. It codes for CASSIGDKNTEAFF.

CDR3 bases: TGCGCCAGCAGCCAAGGGCGAGGCGGGTACGAGCAGTACTTC. Translation: CASSQGRGGYEQYF. The rearrangement joins TRBV4-1 to TRBJ2-7; perhaps TRBD2 as D (5 bases). The V end lost 1 base, the J end lost 4 bases, and 11 bases lay between the germline ends. Germline V CDR1 and CDR2: MGHRA, YSYEKL. The CDR3 is 14 amino acids.

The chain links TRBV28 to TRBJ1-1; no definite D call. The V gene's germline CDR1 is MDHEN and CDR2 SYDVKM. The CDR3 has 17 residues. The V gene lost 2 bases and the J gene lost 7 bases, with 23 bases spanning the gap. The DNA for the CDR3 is TGTGCCAGCAGTTTAACGGTCCGAAAAGAACGGACTTTTGAAGCTTTCTTT. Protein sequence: CASSLTVRKERTFEAFF.

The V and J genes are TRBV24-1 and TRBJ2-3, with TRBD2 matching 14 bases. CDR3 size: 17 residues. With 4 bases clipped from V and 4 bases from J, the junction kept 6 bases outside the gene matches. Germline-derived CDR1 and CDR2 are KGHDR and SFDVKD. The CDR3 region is CATSDRGTSGRSDTQYF. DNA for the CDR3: TGTGCCACCAGTGACCGGGGGACTAGCGGGAGATCAGATACGCAGTATTTT.

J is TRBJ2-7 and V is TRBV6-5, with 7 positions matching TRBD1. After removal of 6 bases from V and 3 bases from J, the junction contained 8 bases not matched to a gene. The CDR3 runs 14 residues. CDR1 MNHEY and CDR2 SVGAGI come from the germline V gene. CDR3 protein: CASSGTAAYYEQYF. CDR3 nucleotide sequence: TGTGCCAGCAGCGGGACAGCCGCCTACTACGAGCAGTACTTC.

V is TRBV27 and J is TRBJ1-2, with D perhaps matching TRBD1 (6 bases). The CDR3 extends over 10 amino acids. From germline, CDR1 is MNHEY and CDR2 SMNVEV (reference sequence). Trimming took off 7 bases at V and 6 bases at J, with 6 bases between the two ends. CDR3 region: CASNRDGYTF. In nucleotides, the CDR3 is TGTGCCAGCAACAGGGATGGCTACACCTTC.

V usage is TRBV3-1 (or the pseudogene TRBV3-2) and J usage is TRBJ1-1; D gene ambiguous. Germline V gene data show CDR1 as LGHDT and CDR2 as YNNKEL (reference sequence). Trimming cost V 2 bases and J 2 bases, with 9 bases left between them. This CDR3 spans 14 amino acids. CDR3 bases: TGTGCCAGCAGCCAATCCTACCTTAACACTGAAGCTTTCTTT. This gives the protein CASSQSYLNTEAFF.

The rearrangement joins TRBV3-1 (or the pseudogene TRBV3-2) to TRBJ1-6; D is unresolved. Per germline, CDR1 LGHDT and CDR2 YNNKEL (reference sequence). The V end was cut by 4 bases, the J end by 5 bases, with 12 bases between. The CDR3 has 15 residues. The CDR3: CASSPRRPDNSPLHF. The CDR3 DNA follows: TGTGCCAGCAGCCCTCGGAGGCCTGATAATTCACCCCTCCACTTT.

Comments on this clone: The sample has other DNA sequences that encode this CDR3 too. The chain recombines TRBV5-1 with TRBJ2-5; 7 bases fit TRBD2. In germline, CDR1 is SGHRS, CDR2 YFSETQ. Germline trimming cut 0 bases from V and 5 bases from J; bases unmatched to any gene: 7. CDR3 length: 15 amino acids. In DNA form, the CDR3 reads TGCGCCAGCAGCTTGGGAGCGGGAAGAGGGGAGACCCAGTACTTC. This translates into CASSLGAGRGETQYF.

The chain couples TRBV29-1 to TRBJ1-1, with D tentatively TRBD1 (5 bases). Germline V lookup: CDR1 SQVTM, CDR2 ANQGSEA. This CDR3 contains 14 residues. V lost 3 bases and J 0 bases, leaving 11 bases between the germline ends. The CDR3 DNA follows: TGCAGCGTTGAGGTTAAGGGGTTGAACACTGAAGCTTTCTTT. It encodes CSVEVKGLNTEAFF.

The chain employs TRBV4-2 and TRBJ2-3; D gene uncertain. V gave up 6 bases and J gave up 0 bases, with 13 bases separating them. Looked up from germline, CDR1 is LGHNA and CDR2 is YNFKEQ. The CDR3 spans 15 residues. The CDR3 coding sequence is TGTGCCAGCAGTCCAACTATATCTAGCACAGATACGCAGTATTTT. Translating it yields CASSPTISSTDTQYF.

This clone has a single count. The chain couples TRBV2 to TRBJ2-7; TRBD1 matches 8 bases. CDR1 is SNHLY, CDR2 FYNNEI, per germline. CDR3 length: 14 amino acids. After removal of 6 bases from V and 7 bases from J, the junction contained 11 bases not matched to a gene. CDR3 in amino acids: CASRLDRVSEEQYF. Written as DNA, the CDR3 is TGTGCCAGCAGGCTGGACAGGGTATCGGAAGAGCAGTACTTC. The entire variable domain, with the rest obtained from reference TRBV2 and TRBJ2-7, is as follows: EPEVTQTPSHQVTQMGQEVILRCVPISNHLYFYWYRQILGQKVEFLVSFYNNEISEKSEIFDDQFSVERPDGSNFTLKIRSTKLEDSAMYFCASRLDRVSEEQYFGPGTRLTVT.

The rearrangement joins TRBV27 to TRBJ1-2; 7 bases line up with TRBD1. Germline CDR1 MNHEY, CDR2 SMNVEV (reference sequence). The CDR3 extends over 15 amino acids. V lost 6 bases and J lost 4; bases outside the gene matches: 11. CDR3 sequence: CASRWRTGKSYGYTF. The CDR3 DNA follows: TGTGCCAGCAGATGGAGGACAGGAAAAAGCTATGGCTACACCTTC.

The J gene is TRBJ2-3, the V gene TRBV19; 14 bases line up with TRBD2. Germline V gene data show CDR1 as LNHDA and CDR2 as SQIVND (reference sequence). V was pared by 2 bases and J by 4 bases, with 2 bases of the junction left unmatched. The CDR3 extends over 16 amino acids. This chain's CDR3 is CASSIMGLAGADTQYF. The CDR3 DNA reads TGTGCCAGTAGTATAATGGGACTAGCGGGAGCAGATACGCAGTATTTT.

The chain's CDR3 is CSPESDNEQFF. In nucleotides, the CDR3 is TGCAGTCCAGAGAGCGACAATGAGCAGTTCTTC. V usage is TRBV20-1 and J usage is TRBJ2-1; D uncertain. Trimming took 8 bases from V and 5 from J, leaving 10 bases between them. The CDR3 length is 11 residues. From germline, CDR1 is DFQATT and CDR2 SNEGSKA (reference sequence).

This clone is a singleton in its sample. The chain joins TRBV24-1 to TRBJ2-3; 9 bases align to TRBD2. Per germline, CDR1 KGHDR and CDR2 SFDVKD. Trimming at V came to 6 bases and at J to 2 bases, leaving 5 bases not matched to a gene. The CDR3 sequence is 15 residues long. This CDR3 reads CATSRREGTTDTQYF. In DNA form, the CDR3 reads TGTGCCACCAGTCGGCGGGAGGGCACCACAGATACGCAGTATTTT.

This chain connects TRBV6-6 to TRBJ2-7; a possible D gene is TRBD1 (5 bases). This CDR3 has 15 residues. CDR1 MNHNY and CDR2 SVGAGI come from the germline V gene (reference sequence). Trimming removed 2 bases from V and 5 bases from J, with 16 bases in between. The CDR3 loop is CASSYVQGIKHEQYF. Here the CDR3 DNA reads TGTGCCAGCAGTTACGTCCAGGGAATAAAGCACGAGCAGTACTTC.

The CDR3 loop reads CSVVTGVGETQYF. The CDR3 coding sequence is TGCAGCGTTGTAACGGGAGTGGGTGAGACCCAGTACTTC. This sequence joins TRBV29-1 and TRBJ2-5; D is possibly TRBD2 (6 bases). The CDR3 spans 13 residues. The ends were cut back, 4 bases at V and 5 bases at J, with 14 bases in the middle. CDR1 is SQVTM, CDR2 ANQGSEA, per germline.

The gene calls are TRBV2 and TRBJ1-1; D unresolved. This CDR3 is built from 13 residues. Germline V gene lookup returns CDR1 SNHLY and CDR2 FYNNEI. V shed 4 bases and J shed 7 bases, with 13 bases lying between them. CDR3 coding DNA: TGTGCCAGCAGTGTTCTTCGAGGTGATGAAGCTTTCTTT. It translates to CASSVLRGDEAFF.

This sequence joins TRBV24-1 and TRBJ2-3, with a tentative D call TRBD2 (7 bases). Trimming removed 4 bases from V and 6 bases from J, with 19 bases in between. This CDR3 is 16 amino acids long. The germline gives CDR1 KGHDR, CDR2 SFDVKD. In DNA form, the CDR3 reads TGTGCCACCAGTGACCCCGGCGGGGGCTATCTTGATACGCAGTATTTT. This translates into CATSDPGGGYLDTQYF.

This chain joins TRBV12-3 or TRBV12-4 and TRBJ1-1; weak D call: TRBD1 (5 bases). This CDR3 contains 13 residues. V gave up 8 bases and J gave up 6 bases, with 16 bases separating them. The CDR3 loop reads CASSRVGEAEAFF. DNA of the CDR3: TGTGCCAGCTCCAGGGTAGGGGAGGCTGAAGCTTTCTTT.

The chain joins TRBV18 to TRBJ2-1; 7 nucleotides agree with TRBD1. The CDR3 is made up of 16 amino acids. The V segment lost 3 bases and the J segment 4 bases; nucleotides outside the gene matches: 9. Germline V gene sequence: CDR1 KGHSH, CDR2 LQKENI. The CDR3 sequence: CASSPVRDRDYNEQFF. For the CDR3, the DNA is TGTGCCAGCTCACCTGTCCGGGACAGAGATTACAATGAGCAGTTCTTC.

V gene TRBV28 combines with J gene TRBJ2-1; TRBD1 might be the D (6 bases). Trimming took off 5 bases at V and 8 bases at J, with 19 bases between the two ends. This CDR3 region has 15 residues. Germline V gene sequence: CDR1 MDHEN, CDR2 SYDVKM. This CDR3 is CASSPPGHKRDEQFF. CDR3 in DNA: TGTGCCAGCAGTCCACCGGGACACAAAAGAGATGAGCAGTTCTTC.

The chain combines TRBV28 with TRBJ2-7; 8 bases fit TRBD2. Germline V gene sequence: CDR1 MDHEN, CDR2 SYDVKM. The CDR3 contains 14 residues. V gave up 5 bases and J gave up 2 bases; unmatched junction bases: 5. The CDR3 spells CASSPTSGAYEQYF. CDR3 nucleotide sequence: TGTGCCAGCAGTCCTACTAGCGGAGCCTACGAGCAGTACTTC.

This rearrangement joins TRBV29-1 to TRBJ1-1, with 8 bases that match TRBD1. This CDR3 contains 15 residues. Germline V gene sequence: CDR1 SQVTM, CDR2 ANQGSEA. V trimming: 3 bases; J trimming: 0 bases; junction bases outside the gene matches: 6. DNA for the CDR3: TGCAGCGTTGAGGATCAGGGGGCCCTGAACACTGAAGCTTTCTTT. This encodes CSVEDQGALNTEAFF. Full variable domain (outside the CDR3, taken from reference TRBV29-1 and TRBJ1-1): SAVISQKPSRDICQRGTSLTIQCQVDSQVTMMFWYRQQPGQSLTLIATANQGSEATYESGFVIDKFPISRPNLTFSTLTVSNMSPEDSSIYLCSVEDQGALNTEAFFGQGTRLTVV.

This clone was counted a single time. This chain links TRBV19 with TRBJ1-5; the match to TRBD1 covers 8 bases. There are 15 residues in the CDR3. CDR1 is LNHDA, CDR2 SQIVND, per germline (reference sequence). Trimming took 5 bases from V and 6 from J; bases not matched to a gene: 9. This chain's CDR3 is CASSPRDRRGQPQHF. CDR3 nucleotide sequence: TGTGCCAGTAGTCCCCGGGACAGGCGGGGTCAGCCCCAGCATTTT. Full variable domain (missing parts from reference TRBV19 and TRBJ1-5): DGGITQSPKYLFRKEGQNVTLSCEQNLNHDAMYWYRQDPGQGLRLIYYSQIVNDFQKGDIAEGYSVSREKKESFPLTVTSAQKNPTAFYLCASSPRDRRGQPQHFGDGTRLSIL.